Described below is a single TCR beta chain sequence and its context. Profiling relied on immunoSEQ multiplex PCR, and the TCRdb table lists in-frame clones only, not all of them. The sample holds around 250,000 clones, roughly 86% seen once. The record originates from a study of blood T cell repertoires in COVID-19. Background on the study: Samples representing acute and convalescent COVID-19 were sourced from the United States, Italy and Spain.

Trimming left V 4 bases short and J 0 bases short, with 16 bases between. In germline, CDR1 is LNHDA, CDR2 SQIVND (reference sequence). The CDR3 is 17 residues long. V and J are TRBV19 and TRBJ1-5; TRBD1 might be the D (5 bases). The sequencing input was PBMCs or T cells enriched from blood (not recorded which). This TCR came from a woman aged 50 to 60 who had recovered from COVID-19. CDR3 sequence (DNA): TGTGCCAGTAGTAATATACCAGGGATCGATAGCAATCAGCCCCAGCATTTT. Its protein is CASSNIPGIDSNQPQHF. The entire variable domain, with the rest obtained from reference TRBV19 and TRBJ1-5, is as follows: DGGITQSPKYLFRKEGQNVTLSCEQNLNHDAMYWYRQDPGQGLRLIYYSQIVNDFQKGDIAEGYSVSREKKESFPLTVTSAQKNPTAFYLCASSNIPGIDSNQPQHFGDGTRLSIL.